Below, one TCR beta chain is given with its context. The table lists this clonotype with many counts. Its antigen target is currently unknown. Within one base of it there is no much larger clone, and no base qualities were kept. The data belong to a study of regulatory T cells in long-lasting Graves disease (dated by TCRdb to about 2021). For context, the study as a whole: In the newly diagnosed Graves' disease group, patients had been taking antithyroid drugs for less than 3 months. This study used TCR sequencing and RNA sequencing of peripheral blood to compare persistent Graves' disease patients against newly diagnosed Graves' disease patients. The study was registered as a clinical trial and conducted in China. A total of about 33 samples underwent TCR sequencing, from roughly 13 patients with persistent Graves' disease and 20 or so patients with newly diagnosed Graves' disease. Points the paper makes about the study in general: Only peripheral blood was studied, because thyroid tissue, the primary lesion, was inaccessible. The authors acknowledged the small sample size as a limitation that may reduce accuracy. Patients with persistent disease shared more public clonotypes (about 2,700) than newly diagnosed patients did (roughly 970). Only the TCR beta chain was sequenced and analyzed. Persistent Graves' disease patients showed lower TCR Shannon entropy and fewer highly expanded clones than newly diagnosed patients, suggesting clonal expansion.

The time point label corresponds to: newly diagnosed GD, antithyroid drugs for less than 3 months. For both TCR sequencing and RNA sequencing, RNA was extracted from PBMCs in TRIzol. Graves' disease was diagnosed according to American Thyroid Association guidelines. The patients came from an endocrinology department in Xi'an, China. Each patient gave about 8.1 milliliters of peripheral blood, collected in an EDTA anticoagulant tube. Ficoll Paque Plus density gradient separation was used to isolate PBMCs, and no additional T cell sorting was done. An Agilent 2100 Bioanalyzer and agarose gel were used to check RNA quality, and a NanoDrop 2000 was used to measure RNA concentration. Libraries were made using multiplex PCR. The listed sequencing device is Illumina HiSeq 4000. TCR beta libraries were built with iRepertoire HTBI primers and Arm-PCR amplification of CDR3 regions. Gel purification was performed on PCR products prior to sequencing. Turning to the authors' computational methods: A total of 62 TRBV and 14 TRBJ segments were identified across samples and were used for gene usage analysis of CDR3 amino acid clonotypes. Filtered high-quality paired reads were merged into contigs using COPE and FqMerger. BLAST was used to align contigs to IMGT TRBV, TRBD and TRBJ reference genes, with CDR3 defined following IMGT. Clonotypes above 0.1% frequency were classified as highly expanded clones. Shannon entropy served as the measure of repertoire diversity, while the Gini coefficient captured V-J evenness. Public clonotypes were defined as clonotypes shared by more than one individual. The public sequencing data were trimmed at Q25 with fastp and processed into clonotypes with MiXCR by TCRdb, which kept only in-frame beta chains. Records with the same CDR3 protein are collapsed into one entry carrying the most frequent genes and DNA. For this entry, the V and J calls and clone size follow TCRdb and not the study's own pipeline. A total of 200,000 to 250,000 distinct CDR3 sequences appear in this sample, approximately 20% of them only once. About 20% of the sample is held by the ten biggest clonotypes.

The TCR sequence derives from a female donor with Graves disease. Here the sequenced sample was peripheral blood mononuclear cells (PBMCs), taken at new diagnosis, from a patient treated with antithyroid drugs.

This receptor has the CDR3 CSAWTGGYEKLFF. At the DNA level, the sequence is TGCAGTGCTTGGACAGGGGGGTACGAAAAACTGTTTTTT. The rearrangement joined TRBV20-1 to TRBJ1-4, and TRBD1 aligns with 10 junction nucleotides. For this chain, trimming is 5 bases at the V end and 8 bases at the J end, and the number of junction bases without a gene match is 5. From the cysteine up to the phenylalanine, the CDR3 has a length of 13 residues. The DNA shown is the 39-base CDR3, in frame from base 1. From the germline V gene (reference sequence), CDR1 is DFQATT and CDR2 is SNEGSKA.